Here is one T cell receptor (beta chain) with its context. As yet, its antigen is unknown. The sample comes from a study of a mutant IDH1 vaccine in newly diagnosed glioma. About the study: Patients received vaccination from 4-6 weeks after radiotherapy alone, or with temozolomide cycles.

The repertoire was sequenced with immunoSEQ multiplex PCR; TCRdb's copy has only in-frame clones and lacks some. The repertoire holds some 56,000 clones, with approximately 75% as singletons. General study points: Pseudoprogression seemingly bore no relation to changes in top peripheral T cell clonotypes.

V lost 0 bases, J lost 7 bases, and 9 bases lay in between. From germline, CDR1 is MRHNA and CDR2 SNTAGT. The CDR3 has 14 residues. Time point here: week 47, end of study. Doses of 300 ug of mutant IDH1 20-mer peptide were given with topical imiquimod. The gene calls are TRBV6-4 and TRBJ1-4; D possibly corresponds to TRBD1 (5 bases). Sequencing used PBMCs, obtained from a glioma patient whose treatment included an IDH1 peptide vaccine. The source of this sequence is a man in his fifties or sixties with glioma. This chain's CDR3 is CASSDSKGSEKLFF. CDR3 nucleotides: TGTGCCAGCAGTGACTCGAAGGGGAGTGAAAAACTGTTTTTT.